This T cell receptor (beta chain) is from a study of OX40 agonist ivuxolimab in advanced cancers. Assay: immunoSEQ multiplex PCR; the TCRdb copy retains only in-frame clones and omits some. Of approximately 58,000 clones in the sample, 80% to 90% were seen once. The CDR3 is made up of 12 amino acids. Germline V lookup: CDR1 SQVTM, CDR2 ANQGSEA. V lost 4 bases and J 6 bases, leaving 9 bases between the germline ends. The source was CD4+ or CD8+ T cells sorted from blood, collected in a trial of the OX40 agonist ivuxolimab. The clonotype originates from an adult with an advanced solid tumor such as melanoma, head and neck, liver or kidney cancer. V usage is TRBV29-1 and J usage is TRBJ2-2; TRBD1 is a possible D gene (5 bases). In nucleotides, the CDR3 is TGCAGCGTTGTAGCAGGGTCCGGGGAGCTGTTTTTT. It encodes CSVVAGSGELFF.